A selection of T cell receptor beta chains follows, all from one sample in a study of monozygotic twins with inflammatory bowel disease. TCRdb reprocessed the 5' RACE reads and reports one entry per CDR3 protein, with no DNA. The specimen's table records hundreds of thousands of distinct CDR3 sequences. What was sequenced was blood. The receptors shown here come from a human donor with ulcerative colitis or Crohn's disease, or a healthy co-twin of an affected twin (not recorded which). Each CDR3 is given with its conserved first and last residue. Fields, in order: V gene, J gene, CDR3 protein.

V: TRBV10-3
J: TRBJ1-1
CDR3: CAIKSGGQNTEAFF

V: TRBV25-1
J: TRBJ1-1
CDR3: CASSESPRGAFF

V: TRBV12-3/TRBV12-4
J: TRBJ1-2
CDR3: CASSFWQQANYGYTF

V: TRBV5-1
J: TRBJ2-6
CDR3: CASSPGTLASGANVLTF

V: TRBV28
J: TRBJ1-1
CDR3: CASSEGLGAFF

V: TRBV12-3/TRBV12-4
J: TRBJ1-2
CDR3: CASSSQTGNYGYTF

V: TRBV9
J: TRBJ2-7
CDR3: CASSVAPGRSYEQYF

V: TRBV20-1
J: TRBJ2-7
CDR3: CSARGMSSYEQYF

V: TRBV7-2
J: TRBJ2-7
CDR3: CASSQPPVAGGAREQYF

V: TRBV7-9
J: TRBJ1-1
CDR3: CASSSQEGTEAFF

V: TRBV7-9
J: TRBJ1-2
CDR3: CASSFTDYGYTF

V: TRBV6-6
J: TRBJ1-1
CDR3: CASSPLEIEAFF

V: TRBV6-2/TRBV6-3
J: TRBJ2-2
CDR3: CASIGDRNTGELFF

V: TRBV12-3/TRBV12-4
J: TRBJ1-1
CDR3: CASGSGTQAFF

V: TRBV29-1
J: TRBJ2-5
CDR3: CSVPGASGHPGETQYF

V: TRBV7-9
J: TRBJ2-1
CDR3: CASSQSGHSYNEQFF

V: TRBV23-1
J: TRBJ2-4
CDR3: CASSQSCQGTNIQYF

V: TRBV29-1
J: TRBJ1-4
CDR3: CSVRGRFNEKLFF

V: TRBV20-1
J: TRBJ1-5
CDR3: CSAQGTRDNQPQHF

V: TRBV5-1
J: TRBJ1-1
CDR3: CASSQTVSNTEAFF

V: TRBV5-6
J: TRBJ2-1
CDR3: CASSFDEGAVHNEQFF

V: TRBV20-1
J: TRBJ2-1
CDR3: CSAIFGLAGNEQFF

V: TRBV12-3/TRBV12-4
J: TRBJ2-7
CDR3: CASSPNPTGGKNEQYF

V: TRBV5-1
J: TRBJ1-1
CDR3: CASSLVWANTEAFF

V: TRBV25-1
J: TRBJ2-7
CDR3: CASSEYWSYEQYF

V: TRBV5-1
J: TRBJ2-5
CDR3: CARRSGRRETQYF

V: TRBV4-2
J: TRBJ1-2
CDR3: CASSQEVRGVYGYTF

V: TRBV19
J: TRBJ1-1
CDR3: CASGRFKNTEAFF

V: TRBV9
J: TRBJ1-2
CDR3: CASSGNLGRPLPGYTF

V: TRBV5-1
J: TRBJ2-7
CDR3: CASSLVTDEQYF

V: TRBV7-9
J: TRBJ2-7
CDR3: CASSLGAASSYEQYF

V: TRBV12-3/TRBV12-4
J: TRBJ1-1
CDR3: CASSLIVATEAFF

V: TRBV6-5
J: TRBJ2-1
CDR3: CASGSSGSGEQFF

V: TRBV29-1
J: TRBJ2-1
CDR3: CSVEGNKRNEQFF

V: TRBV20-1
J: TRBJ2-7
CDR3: CSANSAYEQYF

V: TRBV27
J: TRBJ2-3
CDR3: CASSGLAAFTDTQYF

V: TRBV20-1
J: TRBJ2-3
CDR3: CSARGSANTDTQYF

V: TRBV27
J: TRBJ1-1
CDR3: CASSLFGGPNTEAFF

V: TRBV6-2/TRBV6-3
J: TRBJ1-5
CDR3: CASSFTRGLRYQPQHF

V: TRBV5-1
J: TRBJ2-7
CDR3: CASSLRDSSSYEQYF

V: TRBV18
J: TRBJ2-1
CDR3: CASSPGLNNEQFF

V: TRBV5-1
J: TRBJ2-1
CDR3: CASTLGGASNEQFF

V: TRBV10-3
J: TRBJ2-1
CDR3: CAIGGLAGGNYNEQFF

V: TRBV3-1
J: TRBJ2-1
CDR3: CASSHPPSGDNEQFF

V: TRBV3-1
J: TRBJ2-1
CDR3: CASSQDGGGTTKDNEQFF

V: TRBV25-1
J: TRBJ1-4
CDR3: CASSEGMVEKLFF

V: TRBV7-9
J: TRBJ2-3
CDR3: CASRPGGSEADTQYF

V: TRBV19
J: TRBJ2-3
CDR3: CASSGTGAGDTQYF

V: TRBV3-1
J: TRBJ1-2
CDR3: CASSRITGENGYTF

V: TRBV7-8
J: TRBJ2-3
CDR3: CASSDPRGADTQYF